A selection of T cell receptor beta chains follows, all from one sample in a study of shared clonotypes between healthy human individuals. Sequencing was performed with immunoSEQ multiplex PCR; in TCRdb, only in-frame clones are kept and a portion is missing. The sample lists over a million clones, 95% to 99% occurring once. Sequenced: naive CD4+ T cells sorted from blood. Receptors were obtained from a man aged 25-45 years in good health. CDR3s include the opening cysteine and the closing phenylalanine or tryptophan. The order of the fields is clone size, V gene, D gene, J gene, CDR3 DNA, CDR3 protein. D genes are given only for firm matches. Some rows mark clone size as missing; the rest say once, few, many or name a class of expanded clone.

NA,TRBV7-6,NA,TRBJ1-5,TGTGCCAGCAGCTTAGACCGTTGGCAGCCCCAGCATTTT,CASSLDRWQPQHF
NA,TRBV27,NA,TRBJ2-2,TGTGCCAGCAGCAAATACACCGGGGAGCTGTTTTTT,CASSKYTGELFF
NA,TRBV5-4,TRBD2,TRBJ2-7,TGTGCCAGCAGCAAGGGACTAGAAAGCGAGCAGTACTTC,CASSKGLESEQYF
NA,TRBV2,TRBD1,TRBJ2-2,TGTGCCAGCACCCGGGTGGGGACAGGGAACACCGGGGAGCTGTTTTTT,CASTRVGTGNTGELFF
NA,TRBV5-1,NA,TRBJ2-7,TGCGCCAGCAGGACTGCAGGGTTTACAGTTTTTTACGAGCAGTACTTC,CASRTAGFTVFYEQYF
NA,TRBV5-1,NA,TRBJ2-1,TGCGCCAGCAGCCCCTGGACCCAAACCGAGCAGTTCTTC,CASSPWTQTEQFF
NA,TRBV29-1,NA,TRBJ2-1,TGCAGCGTCTCCCCGGGGCGCAATGAGCAGTTCTTC,CSVSPGRNEQFF
NA,TRBV7-7,NA,TRBJ2-7,TGTGCCAGCAGCCTCGGACAGAACTACGAGCAGTACTTC,CASSLGQNYEQYF
NA,TRBV9,TRBD2,TRBJ2-1,TGTGCCAGCAGTACCTCTAGCGGGCTTTACAATGAGCAGTTCTTC,CASSTSSGLYNEQFF
NA,TRBV5-1,TRBD1,TRBJ1-1,TGCGCCAGCAGCCTTGACAGGGCCACTGAAGCTTTCTTT,CASSLDRATEAFF
NA,TRBV11-2,NA,TRBJ1-1,TGTGCCAGCAGCCTTTCATTCACGGGATTCCCGAACACTGAAGCTTTCTTT,CASSLSFTGFPNTEAFF
once,TRBV5-1,TRBD2,TRBJ2-1,TGCGCCAGCAGCTTGGGACTAGCGGGAGTGCCCAATGAGCAGTTCTTC,CASSLGLAGVPNEQFF
once,TRBV9,TRBD2,TRBJ2-1,TGTGCCAGCAGCCGGACTAGCGGGAAAGGCGTCTACAATGAGCAGTTCTTC,CASSRTSGKGVYNEQFF
NA,TRBV10-3,NA,TRBJ2-2,TGTGCCATCAGTGAGTTGGGCAGCACCGGGGAGCTGTTTTTT,CAISELGSTGELFF
NA,TRBV30,TRBD1,TRBJ2-5,TGTGCCTGGAGTCACGGGACAGGGCCACAAGAGACCCAGTACTTC,CAWSHGTGPQETQYF
NA,TRBV19,NA,TRBJ2-1,TGTGCCAGTAGTCGAAGGGGCAATGAGCAGTTCTTC,CASSRRGNEQFF
NA,TRBV7-3,NA,TRBJ2-1,TGTGCCAGCAGCTTGGGGACGGGTGAGCAGTTCTTC,CASSLGTGEQFF
NA,TRBV13,NA,TRBJ2-7,TGTGCCAGCAGCTTAAGTGTGGCACTGGCGTCCTACGAGCAGTACTTC,CASSLSVALASYEQYF
NA,TRBV15,NA,TRBJ1-1,TGTGCCACCAGCAGAGATTGGTCCCGGAACACTGAAGCTTTCTTT,CATSRDWSRNTEAFF
NA,TRBV7-2,NA,TRBJ2-3,TGTGCCAGCAGCTTAGAGGTTTCGCGGCCAGATACGCAGTATTTT,CASSLEVSRPDTQYF
NA,TRBV2,NA,TRBJ1-1,TGTGCCAGCAGCGGTTCAGGGACAGCTTTCTTT,CASSGSGTAFF
NA,TRBV5-1,TRBD1,TRBJ1-3,TGCGCCAGCAGCTTGGGTCCAGGGGGTGTCTCTGGAAACACCATATATTTT,CASSLGPGGVSGNTIYF
once,TRBV28,NA,TRBJ2-1,TGTGCCAGCAGTTTAATCGGCAGGAGCTCCTACAATGAGCAGTTCTTC,CASSLIGRSSYNEQFF
once,TRBV7-9,NA,TRBJ2-1,TGTGCCAGCAGCTTAGCGCAAATATGGAGGCCTGAGCAGTTCTTC,CASSLAQIWRPEQFF
NA,TRBV5-1,TRBD2,TRBJ2-3,TGCGCCAGCAGCGCTAGCGGGAGAGTAGATACGCAGTATTTT,CASSASGRVDTQYF
NA,TRBV4-1,NA,TRBJ1-4,TGCGCCAGCAGCCAAGTAGGACTTGAAAAACTGTTTTTT,CASSQVGLEKLFF
NA,TRBV5-1,NA,TRBJ2-5,TGCGCCAGCAGCCCCGGACAGTATCAAGAGACCCAGTACTTC,CASSPGQYQETQYF
NA,TRBV19,TRBD1,TRBJ2-7,TGTGCCAGTAGGCGCCAGGGGGACTACGAGCAGTACTTC,CASRRQGDYEQYF
NA,TRBV18,NA,TRBJ2-3,TGTGCCAGCTCACCCGCTAGCACAGATACGCAGTATTTT,CASSPASTDTQYF
NA,TRBV7-6,NA,TRBJ1-5,TGTGCCAGCAGCACGGGGGGGAGCGATCAGCCCCAGCATTTT,CASSTGGSDQPQHF
NA,TRBV7-2,TRBD2,TRBJ2-3,TGTGCCAGCAGCTTGACCGGGACTAGCGGGAGCTTAGATACGCAGTATTTT,CASSLTGTSGSLDTQYF